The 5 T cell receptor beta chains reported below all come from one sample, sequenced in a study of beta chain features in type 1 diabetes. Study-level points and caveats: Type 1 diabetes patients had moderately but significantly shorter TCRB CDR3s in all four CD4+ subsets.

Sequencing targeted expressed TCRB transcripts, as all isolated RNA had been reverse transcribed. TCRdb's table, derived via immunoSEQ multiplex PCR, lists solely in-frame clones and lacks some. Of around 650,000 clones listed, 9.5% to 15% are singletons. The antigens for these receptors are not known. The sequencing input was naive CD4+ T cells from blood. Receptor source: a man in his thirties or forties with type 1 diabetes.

The CDR3 sequence: CASSFPDRDAYGYTF. For the CDR3, the DNA is TGTGCCAGCAGCTTTCCGGACAGGGACGCCTATGGCTACACCTTC. The chain combines TRBV5-6 with TRBJ1-2; 8 bases are shared with TRBD1. Trimming at V came to 2 bases and at J to 4 bases, leaving 7 bases not matched to a gene. This CDR3 comprises 15 residues. Looked up from germline, CDR1 is SGHDT and CDR2 is YYEEEE.

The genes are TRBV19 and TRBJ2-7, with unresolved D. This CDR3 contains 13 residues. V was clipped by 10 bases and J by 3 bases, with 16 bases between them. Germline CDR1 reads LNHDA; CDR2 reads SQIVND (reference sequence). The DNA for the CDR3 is TGTGCCACCATAGTATACGAGAGCTACGAGCAGTACTTC. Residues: CATIVYESYEQYF.

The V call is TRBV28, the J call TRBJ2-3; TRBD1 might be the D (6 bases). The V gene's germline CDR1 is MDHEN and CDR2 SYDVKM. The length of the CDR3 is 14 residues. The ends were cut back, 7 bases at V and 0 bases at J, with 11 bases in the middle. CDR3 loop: CASKLGTSTDTQYF. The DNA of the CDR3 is TGTGCCAGCAAACTTGGGACAAGCACAGATACGCAGTATTTT.

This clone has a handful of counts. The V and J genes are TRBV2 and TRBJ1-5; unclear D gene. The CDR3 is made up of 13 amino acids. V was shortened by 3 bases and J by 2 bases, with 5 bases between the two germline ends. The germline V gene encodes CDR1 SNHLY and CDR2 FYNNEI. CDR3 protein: CASSDMGNQPQHF. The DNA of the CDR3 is TGTGCCAGCAGTGACATGGGCAATCAGCCCCAGCATTTT.

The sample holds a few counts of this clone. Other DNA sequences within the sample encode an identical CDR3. The CDR3 coding sequence is TGCGCCAGCAGCTTGCCGTCCTCCTACGAGCAGTACTTC. This encodes CASSLPSSYEQYF. The gene calls are TRBV5-1 and TRBJ2-7; D remains ambiguous. The germline V and J ends were trimmed by 1 base and 0 bases, with 5 bases remaining between them. The CDR3 extends over 13 amino acids. The germline gives CDR1 SGHRS, CDR2 YFSETQ.